This T cell receptor beta chain was recovered during a study of shared clonotypes between healthy human individuals. Overall study findings and caveats: Blood alone was sampled, and tissue repertoires likely differ. Generation probabilities were higher for clonotypes shared across all four sorted-subset donors than for unshared ones.

On this clone itself: No antigen is known for it.

The assay used deep level. Produced via immunoSEQ multiplex PCR; TCRdb's table is partial and in-frame only. The table shows approximately 2,000,000 clones, with 80% to 95% occurring only once. Germline loops: CDR1 MDHEN, CDR2 SYDVKM. This CDR3 is 13 amino acids long. V lost 4 bases to trimming and J lost 3 bases, with 10 bases between them. Researchers partitioned CD4+ cells into CD45RA+ naive and CD45RA-negative memory subsets. J is TRBJ2-7 and V is TRBV28; D is undetermined. Sequencing input: naive CD4+ T cells from PBMCs. The subset here: CD45RA+ positively selected. This TCR derives from a man aged 18 to 35 in good health. Some clones in this sample may be carry-over from other donors' samples. The CDR3 sequence is CASSSPGHYEQYF. CDR3 sequence (DNA): TGTGCCAGCAGTTCCCCCGGCCACTACGAGCAGTACTTC.